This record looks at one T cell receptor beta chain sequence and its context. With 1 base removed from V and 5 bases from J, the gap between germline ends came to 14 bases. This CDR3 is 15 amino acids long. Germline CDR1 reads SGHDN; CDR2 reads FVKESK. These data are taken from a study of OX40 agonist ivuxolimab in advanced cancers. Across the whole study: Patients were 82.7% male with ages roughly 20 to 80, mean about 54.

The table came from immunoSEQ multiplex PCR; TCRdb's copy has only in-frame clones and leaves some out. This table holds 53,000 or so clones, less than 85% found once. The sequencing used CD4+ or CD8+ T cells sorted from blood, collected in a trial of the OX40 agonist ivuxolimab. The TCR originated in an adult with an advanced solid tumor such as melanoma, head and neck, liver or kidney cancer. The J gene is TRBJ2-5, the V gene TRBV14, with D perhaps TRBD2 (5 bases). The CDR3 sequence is CASSQARATGETQYF. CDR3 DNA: TGTGCCAGCAGCCAAGCAAGGGCGACGGGGGAGACCCAGTACTTC. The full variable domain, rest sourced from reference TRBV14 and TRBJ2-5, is EAGVTQFPSHSVIEKGQTVTLRCDPISGHDNLYWYRRVMGKEIKFLLHFVKESKQDESGMPNNRFLAERTGGTYSTLKVQPAELEDSGVYFCASSQARATGETQYFGPGTRLLVL.